This T cell receptor beta chain was recorded in a study of blood T cell repertoires in COVID-19. Repertoires were generated with immunoSEQ multiplex PCR, while TCRdb's copy carries only in-frame clones and drops some. Found here are some 25,000 clones, 85% to 90% of them singletons; the top ten hold 6.5% to 8%. The CDR3 extends over 15 amino acids. The germline CDR1 and CDR2 sequences are MGHRA and YSYEKL. Trimming pared 4 bases from V and 9 bases from J, leaving 16 bases between. The rearrangement links TRBV4-1 to TRBJ1-6; no clear D gene. The sequence was collected from a human donor in a cohort sampled during active COVID-19. Input material: peripheral blood. The CDR3 loop is CASSLETTAISPLHF. For the CDR3, the DNA is TGCGCCAGCAGCCTAGAGACAACAGCTATTTCACCCCTCCACTTT.